This T cell receptor beta chain was identified in a study of blood T cell repertoires in COVID-19. Sequenced by immunoSEQ multiplex PCR; TCRdb stores in-frame clones only, minus some. The table has around 160,000 clones, 85% to 90% seen once; the top ten hold 13%. V dropped 3 bases and J dropped 3; count of bases not matched to a gene: 5. The CDR3 length is 15 residues. CDR1 is LNHDA, CDR2 SQIVND, per germline (reference sequence). This receptor was identified in a man in his late teens or twenties with COVID-19, enrolled during active disease. What was sequenced was peripheral blood. The chain uses TRBV19 and TRBJ2-1; 7 nucleotides align to TRBD1. This CDR3 is CASSMGQQDYNEQFF. For the CDR3, the DNA is TGTGCCAGTAGTATGGGACAGCAAGACTACAATGAGCAGTTCTTC.